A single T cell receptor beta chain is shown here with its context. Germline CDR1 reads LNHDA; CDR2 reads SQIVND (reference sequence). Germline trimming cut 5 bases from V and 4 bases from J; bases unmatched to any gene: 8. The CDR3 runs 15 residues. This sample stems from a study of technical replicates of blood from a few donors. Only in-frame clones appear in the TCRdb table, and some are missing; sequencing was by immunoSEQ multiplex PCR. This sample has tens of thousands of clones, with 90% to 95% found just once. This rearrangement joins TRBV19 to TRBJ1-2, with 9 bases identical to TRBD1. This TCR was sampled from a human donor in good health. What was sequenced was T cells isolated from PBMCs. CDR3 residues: CASSQGTGPGYGYTF. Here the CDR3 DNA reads TGTGCCAGTAGTCAGGGGACAGGGCCTGGCTATGGCTACACCTTC.